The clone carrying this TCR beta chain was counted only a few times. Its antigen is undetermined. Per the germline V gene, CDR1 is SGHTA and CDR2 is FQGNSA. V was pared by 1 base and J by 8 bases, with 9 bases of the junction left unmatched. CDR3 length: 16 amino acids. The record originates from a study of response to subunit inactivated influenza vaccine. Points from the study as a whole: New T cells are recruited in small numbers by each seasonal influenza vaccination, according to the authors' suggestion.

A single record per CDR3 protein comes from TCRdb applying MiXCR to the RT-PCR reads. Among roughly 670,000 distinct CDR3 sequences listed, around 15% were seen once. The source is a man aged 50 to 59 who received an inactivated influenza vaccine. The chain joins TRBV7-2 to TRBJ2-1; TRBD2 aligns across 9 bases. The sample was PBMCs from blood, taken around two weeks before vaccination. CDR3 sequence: CASSLGLAGLLDEQFF. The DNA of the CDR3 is TGTGCCAGCAGCTTAGGGCTAGCGGGACTTCTCGATGAGCAGTTCTTC.